This T cell receptor (beta chain) originates from a study of cytomegalovirus exposure and HLA in healthy donors. Looked up from germline, CDR1 is KGHSH and CDR2 is LQKENI. The CDR3 is 13 amino acids. As to this clone: At one boundary the junction diverges from the germline segment, which might be a read error.

Amplification used 60 Vbeta primers and 13 Jbeta primers. Only in-frame clones appear in the TCRdb table, and some are missing; sequencing was by immunoSEQ multiplex PCR. The repertoire has around 100,000 clones, approximately 85% of them found once; the top ten carry approximately 5.4%. The receptor was derived from a man aged 40-50 years in good health and CMV-seropositive. This sequence joins TRBV18 and TRBJ2-4, with D perhaps TRBD1 (6 bases). Sequencing was performed on PBMCs. The CDR3 is CASSVQGKNSQYF. The CDR3 DNA is TGTGCCAGCTCAGTGCAGGGGAAAAACAGTCAGTACTTC.